This TCR beta chain was captured in a study of cytomegalovirus exposure and HLA in healthy donors. Study findings and constraints: Cytomegalovirus-associated status was assigned to about 160 TCR beta chains. Subsequent analysis of the 120 or so validation repertoires found a tendency for first-cohort TCR clusters to co-occur. Reports credit the classifier with highly specific, highly sensitive diagnosis of cytomegalovirus status. In vitro, three CMV-associated chains proved specific for CMV antigens.

Sequenced by immunoSEQ multiplex PCR; TCRdb stores in-frame clones only, minus some. The table lists under 150,000 clones, 85% to 90% of them singletons, with approximately 2.1% in the top ten. As to this clone: Its matching antigen is unknown.

The sequencing sample was made of PBMCs. The receptor was isolated from a woman under 30 in good health and CMV-seronegative.

The CDR3 DNA reads as TGCGCCAGCAGCCAAGAAAGGAGGGTGGCTAGCGGGGGAACCGGGGAGCTGTTTTTT. Protein product: CASSQERRVASGGTGELFF. The chain combines TRBV4-1 with TRBJ2-2, with TRBD2 identical over 10 bases. CDR1 and CDR2 (germline): MGHRA, YSYEKL. V lost 0 bases to trimming and J lost 5 bases; unmatched junction nucleotides: 12. This CDR3 is 19 amino acids long.